This T cell receptor beta chain emerged from a study of breast tumors, draining lymph nodes, adjacent tissues. This clonotype has a count of ten or more. The antigen is undetermined. Axillary draining lymph nodes of breast cancer patients supplied the node samples. The germline V gene encodes CDR1 SGDLS and CDR2 YYNGEE. The J segment lost 1 base and the V segment lost 7 bases, leaving 5 bases of the junction unmatched. This CDR3 contains 15 residues. Using its own MiXCR run on the multiplex PCR reads, TCRdb lists one record per CDR3 protein. The data contain 150,000 to 250,000 distinct CDR3 sequences, roughly 31% of them singletons. Regarding the study as a whole: Findings are consistent with lymph node origin and intratumoral expansion of most tumor T cells. That most tumor T cells come from lymph nodes remained unproven. Tumor repertoires ranked between lymph nodes and nontumor tissue in diversity, with V and J gene preferences.

This clonotype was obtained from a female donor with breast cancer. Some clones in this sample may be carry-over from other donors' samples. Specimen: axillary lymph node tissue. The J gene is TRBJ2-2, the V gene TRBV9; TRBD1 matches at 9 bases. CDR3 DNA sequence: TGTGCCAGCGGCTCGGGACAGGGGAACACCGGGGAGCTGTTTTTT. Translation: CASGSGQGNTGELFF.